The text below deals with one T cell receptor beta chain. Per the study methods: Reference gene primers were amplified, and this amplification served to estimate nucleated cell counts. Sequencing was performed with immunoSEQ multiplex PCR; in TCRdb, only in-frame clones are kept and a portion is missing. Clone size and V and J calls were adopted from that table, with D and trimming inferred from the DNA. The sample lists roughly 500,000 clones; roughly 89% were seen once. The data originate from a study of blood T cell repertoires in COVID-19. Study-wide context: Acute and convalescent COVID-19 samples came from the United States, Italy and Spain. PBMCs, B-cell-depleted T cells, or T cells provided the cDNA or gDNA that made up the material.

Seattle patient enrollment occurred during active infection, with longitudinal follow-up thereafter. The sequence was obtained from a man aged 18 to 29 with COVID-19, enrolled during active disease. The specimen sequenced was peripheral blood.

The CDR3 region has the DNA TGTGCCAGCAGAGAGACAGGGGCCTACAATGAGCAGTTCTTC. Translated, it gives CASRETGAYNEQFF. The rearrangement links TRBV11-1 to TRBJ2-1, with 8 bases that match TRBD1. V dropped 6 bases and J dropped 2; count of bases not matched to a gene: 3. This CDR3 has 14 residues. Germline V gene lookup returns CDR1 SGHAT and CDR2 FQDESV (reference sequence).